One sample yielded the 16 T cell receptor beta chains listed below, sequenced in a study of lymphopenia after photon versus proton radiotherapy. Data came from immunoSEQ multiplex PCR; TCRdb stores just in-frame clones and leaves some out. Seen here are some 64,000 clones, about 90% observed once, and the top ten hold around 13%. The sequenced sample was peripheral blood, obtained from a patient treated with proton-based radiotherapy. These receptors were obtained from an elderly man with esophageal cancer.

V usage is TRBV5-8 and J usage is TRBJ2-5; D is tentatively TRBD1 or TRBD2 (6 bases each). The CDR3 runs 11 residues. V was shortened by 0 bases and J by 14 bases, with 11 bases between the two germline ends. CDR1 is SGHTS, CDR2 YDEGEE, per germline. CDR3 sequence (DNA): TGTGCCAGCAGCTTGGAAGGGGGGCAATACTTC. It encodes CASSLEGGQYF.

This sequence joins TRBV7-8 and TRBJ2-1; D is perhaps TRBD1 (5 bases). CDR3 length: 13 amino acids. V lost 1 base and J 8 bases, leaving 9 bases between the germline ends. Germline CDR1 and CDR2: SGHVS and FQNEAQ. CDR3 in DNA: TGTGCCAGCAGCTTAGGTAGGGGCGATGAGCAGTTCTTC. Its protein is CASSLGRGDEQFF.

The rearrangement uses TRBV15 and TRBJ2-3; D perhaps matches TRBD1 (5 bases). CDR1 LNHNV and CDR2 YYDKDF come from the germline V gene (reference sequence). Deletions cut 0 bases from V and 6 bases from J, with 13 bases between. This CDR3 is 15 amino acids long. CDR3 amino acids: CATSRDQGRVDTQYF. CDR3 nucleotide sequence: TGTGCCACCAGCAGAGATCAGGGTAGGGTCGATACGCAGTATTTT.

The J gene is TRBJ2-7, the V gene TRBV10-1, with TRBD2 identical over 7 bases. Germline trimming cut 2 bases from V and 6 bases from J; bases unmatched to any gene: 7. Germline lookup yields CDR1 WNHNN and CDR2 SYGVQD (reference sequence). The CDR3 totals 14 residues. The DNA for the CDR3 is TGCGCCAGCAGTGAGGGACTAGTTGGTGGCGAGCAGTACTTC. The encoded protein is CASSEGLVGGEQYF.

As regards this clone: The sample has other DNA sequences that encode this CDR3 too. This sequence joins TRBV4-3 and TRBJ2-7; a possible D gene is TRBD2 (6 bases). This CDR3 spans 16 amino acids. The V end was cut by 0 bases, the J end by 3 bases, with 15 bases between. Germline CDR1 is LGHNA and CDR2 is YSLEER. CDR3 protein: CASSQDLRGGNYEQYF. The CDR3 DNA is TGCGCCAGCAGCCAAGACCTCCGGGGCGGGAACTACGAGCAGTACTTC.

The rearrangement joins TRBV2 to TRBJ2-3; possibly TRBD1 or TRBD2 for D (5 bases each). Germline V CDR1 and CDR2: SNHLY, FYNNEI. V was trimmed by 7 bases and J by 8 bases, leaving 22 bases between them. The CDR3 consists of 15 residues. The CDR3 sequence: CASTEGPLLVGTQYF. The CDR3 DNA reads as TGTGCCAGCACCGAGGGGCCCTTGTTGGTAGGTACGCAGTATTTT.

This clone appeared once. In DNA, the CDR3 is TGTGCCAGCAGCCCTCCGGGACAGGGGATATATGGCTACACCTTC. It encodes CASSPPGQGIYGYTF. The V call is TRBV5-4, the J call TRBJ1-2; 10 bases fit TRBD1. The CDR3 extends over 15 amino acids. V was clipped by 4 bases and J by 5 bases; unmatched bases: 8. CDR1 and CDR2 (germline): SGHNT, YYREEE (reference sequence).

This clone was counted a few times. The chain has TRBV9 and TRBJ2-1; weak D call: TRBD2 (6 bases). The V and J ends lost 5 bases and 1 base respectively, with 13 bases between them. Germline values: CDR1 SGDLS, CDR2 YYNGEE. The CDR3 is 15 amino acids. The CDR3 is CASRPGVGSYNEQFF. The CDR3 nucleotides read TGTGCCAGCAGACCGGGAGTGGGATCCTACAATGAGCAGTTCTTC.

This clone was recorded a few times. The chain couples TRBV7-6 to TRBJ1-4; D is ambiguous. V lost 5 bases and J 6 bases, leaving 16 bases between the germline ends. Germline values: CDR1 SGHVS, CDR2 FNYEAQ. This CDR3 contains 15 residues. The CDR3 spells CASSQLEDGDEKLFF. The CDR3 bases are TGTGCCAGCAGCCAACTTGAGGACGGAGATGAAAAACTGTTTTTT.

This clone appeared a few times. The V gene is TRBV6-5, the J gene TRBJ1-5, with D unresolved. Trimming left V 2 bases short and J 6 bases short, with 8 bases between. The CDR3 length is 13 residues. Germline-derived CDR1 and CDR2 are MNHEY and SVGAGI. The CDR3 region has the DNA TGTGCCAGCAGTTACCGAGCTACTCAGCCCCAGCATTTT. Protein: CASSYRATQPQHF.

The chain has TRBV7-6 and TRBJ2-7; 8 nucleotides line up with TRBD1. The CDR3 is made up of 18 amino acids. Germline V lookup: CDR1 SGHVS, CDR2 FNYEAQ. V trimming: 2 bases; J trimming: 4 bases; junction bases outside the gene matches: 16. CDR3 bases: TGTGCCAGCAGCTTACGGGCCAGGGGGCGCATTAGTCAATACGAGCAGTACTTC. Its translation: CASSLRARGRISQYEQYF.

This chain links TRBV7-9 with TRBJ2-2; D not resolved. With 4 bases removed from V and 1 base from J, the gap between germline ends came to 16 bases. This CDR3 contains 17 residues. From germline, CDR1 is SEHNR and CDR2 FQNEAQ (reference sequence). The CDR3 loop is CASSSTMTEWNTGELFF. CDR3 DNA: TGTGCCAGCAGCTCCACTATGACGGAGTGGAACACCGGGGAGCTGTTTTTT. The full variable domain, with the rest looked up from reference TRBV7-9 and TRBJ2-2, is DTGVSQNPRHKITKRGQNVTFRCDPISEHNRLYWYRQTLGQGPEFLTYFQNEAQLEKSRLLSDRFSAERPKGSFSTLEIQRTEQGDSAMYLCASSSTMTEWNTGELFFGEGSRLTVL.

This chain connects TRBV19 to TRBJ2-4; D not resolved. Germline V gives CDR1 LNHDA, CDR2 SQIVND (reference sequence). The CDR3 totals 11 residues. Trimming took 4 bases from V and 14 from J, leaving 12 bases between them. The CDR3 coding sequence is TGTGCCAGTAGTACTCCGGACCAGGAGTACTTC. It encodes CASSTPDQEYF.

This sequence joins TRBV11-2 and TRBJ1-1; 9 bases fit TRBD1. Germline V lookup: CDR1 SGHAT, CDR2 FQNNGV. The CDR3 is 17 residues long. The trim removed 0 bases at V and 4 bases at J, leaving 9 bases unmatched. The CDR3 loop is CASSLEGQGGLGTEAFF. The DNA of the CDR3 is TGTGCCAGCAGCTTAGAGGGACAGGGAGGGTTAGGCACTGAAGCTTTCTTT.

V gene TRBV7-6 combines with J gene TRBJ2-7; 7 bases map to TRBD2. Germline values: CDR1 SGHVS, CDR2 FNYEAQ. V dropped 5 bases and J dropped 4; count of bases not matched to a gene: 5. This CDR3 is built from 13 residues. CDR3: CASSMFGGYEQYF. The CDR3 DNA reads TGTGCCAGCAGCATGTTCGGGGGGTACGAGCAGTACTTC.

The chain links TRBV9 to TRBJ1-1; D call uncertain. V lost 0 bases to trimming and J lost 3 bases, with 12 bases between them. Germline CDR1 SGDLS, CDR2 YYNGEE. CDR3 size: 15 residues. CDR3 sequence: CASSVGRGLDTEAFF. The DNA for the CDR3 is TGTGCCAGCAGCGTAGGGCGCGGGCTGGACACTGAAGCTTTCTTT.